This entry concerns a single T cell receptor beta chain. Its antigen is as yet unknown. This sample was included in a study of shared clonotypes between healthy human individuals. V lost 8 bases and J lost 0, with 19 bases in between. This CDR3 has 17 amino acids. Germline V gene lookup returns CDR1 SEHNR and CDR2 FQNEAQ (reference sequence). In replicate PCRs of sorted subsets, roughly 200 ng DNA, about 30,000 T cell genomes, was used. The method was immunoSEQ multiplex PCR; TCRdb's version includes in-frame clones alone and lacks a portion of them. The sample lists 950,000 to 1,100,000 clones; 75% to 85% were seen once. Study results and caveats: Naive subsets generally had larger estimated richness than memory subsets.

The gene calls are TRBV7-9 and TRBJ2-2; maybe TRBD2 (5 bases). The clonotype comes from a man between 18 and 35 years old in good health. Some clones in this sample may be carry-over from other donors' samples. Sequencing used memory CD4+ T cells from PBMCs. Sample subset: CD45RA-negative fraction. CDR3 in amino acids: CASAEARHLANTGELFF. The CDR3, as DNA: TGTGCCAGCGCGGAGGCGCGCCATCTCGCGAACACCGGGGAGCTGTTTTTT.